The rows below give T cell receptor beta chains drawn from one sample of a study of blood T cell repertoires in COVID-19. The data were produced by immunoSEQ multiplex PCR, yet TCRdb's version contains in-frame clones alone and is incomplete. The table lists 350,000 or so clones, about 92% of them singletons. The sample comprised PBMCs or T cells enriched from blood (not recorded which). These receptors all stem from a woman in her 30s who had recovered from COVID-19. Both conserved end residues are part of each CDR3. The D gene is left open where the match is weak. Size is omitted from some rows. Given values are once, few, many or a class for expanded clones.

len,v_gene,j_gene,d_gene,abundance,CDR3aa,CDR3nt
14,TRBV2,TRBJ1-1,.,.,CASNFEGAETEAFF,TGTGCCAGCAATTTCGAGGGCGCGGAAACTGAAGCTTTCTTT
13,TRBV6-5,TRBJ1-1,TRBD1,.,CASRRTGVDEAFF,TGTGCCAGCAGGAGAACAGGGGTCGATGAAGCTTTCTTT
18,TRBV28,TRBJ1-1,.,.,CASGNSINPTAGSTEVFF,TGTGCCAGCGGAAATTCAATCAACCCGACAGCGGGGAGCACTGAAGTTTTCTTT
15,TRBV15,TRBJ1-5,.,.,CATSRDWAGDQPQHF,TGTGCCACCAGCAGAGATTGGGCAGGGGATCAGCCCCAGCATTTT
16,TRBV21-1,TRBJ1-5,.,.,CASSIQARGGNQPQHF,TGTGCCAGCAGCATCCAAGCTCGAGGGGGAAATCAGCCCCAGCATTTT
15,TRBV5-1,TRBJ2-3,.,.,CASSLGGGKADTQYF,TGCGCCAGCAGCTTGGGTGGCGGGAAGGCAGATACGCAGTATTTT
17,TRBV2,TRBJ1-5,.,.,CASSESQGSHSNQPQHF,TGTGCCAGCAGCGAAAGTCAGGGGTCCCATAGCAATCAGCCCCAGCATTTT
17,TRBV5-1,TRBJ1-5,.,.,CASSPDRHRRSNQPQHF,TGCGCCAGCAGCCCAGACAGGCATCGTCGAAGCAATCAGCCCCAGCATTTT
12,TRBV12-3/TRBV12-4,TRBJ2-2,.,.,CASTYYPGELFF,TGTGCCAGCACCTACTACCCCGGGGAGCTGTTTTTT
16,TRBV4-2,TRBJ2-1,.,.,CASSQGGFRTSNEQFF,TGTGCCAGCAGCCAAGGAGGTTTCCGGACTTCTAATGAGCAGTTCTTC
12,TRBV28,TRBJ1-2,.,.,CASSSEGDGYTF,TGTGCCAGCAGTTCCGAGGGCGATGGCTACACCTTC
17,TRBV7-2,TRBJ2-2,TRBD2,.,CASSPGTSGRTTGELFF,TGTGCCAGCAGCCCCGGGACTAGCGGGAGGACCACCGGGGAGCTGTTTTTT
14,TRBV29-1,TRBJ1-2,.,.,CSVGSGLANYGYTF,TGCAGCGTTGGTTCCGGGTTAGCTAACTATGGCTACACCTTC
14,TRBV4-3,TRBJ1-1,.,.,CASSQDSLDTEAFF,TGCGCCAGCAGCCAAGATTCCCTAGACACTGAAGCTTTCTTT
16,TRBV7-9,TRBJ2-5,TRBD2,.,CASSLGLAGPRETQYF,TGTGCCAGCAGCTTAGGCCTAGCGGGGCCCAGAGAGACCCAGTACTTC
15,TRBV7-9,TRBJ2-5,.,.,CASSLERRYQETQYF,TGTGCCAGCAGCTTAGAACGGCGGTACCAAGAGACCCAGTACTTC
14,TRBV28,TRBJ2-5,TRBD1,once,CASSQRQGRETQYF,TGTGCCAGCAGTCAAAGACAGGGCCGCGAGACCCAGTACTTC
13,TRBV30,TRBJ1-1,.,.,CAWNMGRQGKAFF,TGTGCCTGGAATATGGGTCGGCAGGGAAAAGCTTTCTTT
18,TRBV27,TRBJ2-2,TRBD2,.,CASSRGVLGPANTGELFF,TGTGCCAGCAGCCGGGGGGTCCTAGGCCCCGCGAACACCGGGGAGCTGTTTTTT
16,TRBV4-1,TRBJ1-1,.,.,CASSRTRQAPNTEAFF,TGCGCCAGCAGCCGGACGAGACAGGCTCCGAACACTGAAGCTTTCTTT
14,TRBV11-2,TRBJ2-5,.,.,CASRSLRGQETQYF,TGTGCCAGCAGGTCACTCAGGGGTCAAGAGACCCAGTACTTC
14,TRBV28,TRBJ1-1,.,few,CASSQQFMNTEAFF,TGTGCCAGCAGTCAACAGTTCATGAACACTGAAGCTTTCTTT
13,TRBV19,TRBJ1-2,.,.,CASSIRANYGYTF,TGTGCCAGTAGTATCCGGGCTAACTATGGCTACACCTTC
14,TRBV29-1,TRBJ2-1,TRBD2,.,CSVNGGSSYNEQFF,TGCAGCGTTAACGGGGGGAGCTCCTACAATGAGCAGTTCTTC
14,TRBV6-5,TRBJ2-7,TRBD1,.,CASSLGTVAYEQYF,TGTGCCAGCAGCTTGGGGACAGTCGCCTACGAGCAGTACTTC
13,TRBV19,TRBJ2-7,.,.,CASSGAAGGEQYF,TGTGCCAGTAGTGGGGCAGCCGGCGGCGAGCAGTACTTC
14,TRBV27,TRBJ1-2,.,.,CASSFNRDYYGYTF,TGTGCCAGCAGTTTTAACAGGGATTACTATGGCTACACCTTC
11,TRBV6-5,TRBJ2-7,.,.,CASIFVDEQYF,TGTGCCAGCATTTTTGTAGACGAGCAGTACTTC
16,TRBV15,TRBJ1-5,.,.,CATSRDLLQGGQPQHF,TGTGCCACCAGCAGAGATCTGCTGCAGGGTGGTCAGCCCCAGCATTTT
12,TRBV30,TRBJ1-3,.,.,CAWGHSGNTIYF,TGTGCCTGGGGCCACTCTGGAAACACCATATATTTT
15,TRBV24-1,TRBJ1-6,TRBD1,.,CATTITGQGASPLHF,TGTGCCACCACCATTACGGGACAGGGGGCTTCACCCCTCCACTTT
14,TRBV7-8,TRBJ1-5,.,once,CASTPTDSNQPQHF,TGTGCCAGCACCCCGACAGATAGCAATCAGCCCCAGCATTTT